Shown below are 24 T cell receptor beta chains from a single sample sequenced in a study of T cells in narcolepsy. Method: immunoSEQ multiplex PCR; TCRdb's copy keeps in-frame clones and lacks some. The data contain around 30,000 clones, roughly 88% of them singletons. The sequencing sample was made of CD45RA- memory CD4+ T cells from PBMCs. Every receptor here comes from a human donor with narcolepsy.

Concerning this clone itself: At one of its ends the junction is not consistent with the germline gene, which may arise from a read error. The genes are TRBV7-6 and TRBJ2-3, with 7 bases that match TRBD2. This CDR3 spans 15 amino acids. Germline loops: CDR1 SGHVS, CDR2 FNYEAQ. The CDR3 sequence is CACSLGSRGADTQYF. Here the CDR3 DNA reads TGTGCCTGCAGCTTAGGTTCACGGGGGGCAGATACGCAGTATTTT.

This chain's CDR3 is CASTPRADRNEKLFF. The CDR3 DNA follows: TGTGCCAGTACCCCGCGGGCGGACCGTAATGAAAAACTGTTTTTT. The genes are TRBV19 and TRBJ1-4; no definite D call. Germline V gene lookup returns CDR1 LNHDA and CDR2 SQIVND (reference sequence). The CDR3 runs 15 residues. Trimming left V 7 bases short and J 4 bases short, with 16 bases between.

The sample holds one count of this clone. This chain connects TRBV4-1 to TRBJ1-4; D is ambiguous. Germline V lookup: CDR1 MGHRA, CDR2 YSYEKL. The CDR3 has 15 residues. Trimming left V 4 bases short and J 3 bases short, with 12 bases between. CDR3 coding DNA: TGCGCCAGCAGCCCTCTTTGGGCCCCTAATGAAAAACTGTTTTTT. Translating it yields CASSPLWAPNEKLFF.

The gene calls are TRBV30 and TRBJ1-2; D is uncertain. CDR1 GTSNPN and CDR2 SVGIG come from the germline V gene (reference sequence). The V and J ends lost 1 base and 1 base respectively, with 7 bases between them. This CDR3 contains 13 residues. CDR3 region: CAWSEVLNYGYTF. CDR3 nucleotides: TGTGCCTGGAGTGAGGTGCTTAACTATGGCTACACCTTC.

The rearrangement uses TRBV7-3 and TRBJ2-2; 8 bases are shared with TRBD1. This CDR3 spans 17 amino acids. Per germline, CDR1 SGHTA and CDR2 FQGTGA. Trimming took 1 base from V and 0 from J; bases not matched to a gene: 4. DNA of the CDR3: TGTGCCAGCAGCTTAATAGACAGGGGTCCGAACACCGGGGAGCTGTTTTTT. Residues: CASSLIDRGPNTGELFF.

The chain links TRBV9 to TRBJ2-1; maybe TRBD2 (5 bases). This CDR3 spans 15 amino acids. Germline V gene lookup returns CDR1 SGDLS and CDR2 YYNGEE. V was pared by 0 bases and J by 8 bases, with 15 bases between. The CDR3 reads CASSVGGSVLDEQFF. In DNA, the CDR3 is TGTGCCAGCAGCGTAGGAGGTAGCGTCTTGGATGAGCAGTTCTTC.

V and J are TRBV2 and TRBJ2-3; no definite D call. The CDR3 consists of 15 residues. V was cut by 5 bases and J by 0 bases, with 12 bases left in between. The germline CDR1 and CDR2 sequences are SNHLY and FYNNEI. CDR3 nucleotides: TGTGCCAGCAGTCAAATGGGAACTAGCACAGATACGCAGTATTTT. Amino acids: CASSQMGTSTDTQYF.

In DNA, the CDR3 is TGTGCCAGCAGTGTAACTGGGTTTGATTCACCCCTCCACTTT. Residues: CASSVTGFDSPLHF. This rearrangement joins TRBV7-9 to TRBJ1-6, with D unresolved. This CDR3 is built from 14 residues. Germline lookup yields CDR1 SEHNR and CDR2 FQNEAQ (reference sequence). V gave up 6 bases and J gave up 8 bases, with 14 bases separating them.

The table lists this clone with a count of one. This CDR3 is CASSQDSGNTIYF. The CDR3 nucleotides read TGTGCCAGCAGCCAAGACTCTGGAAACACCATATATTTT. This sequence joins TRBV9 and TRBJ1-3; D gene uncertain. V dropped 4 bases and J dropped 0 bases, with 5 bases sitting between them. This CDR3 is 13 amino acids long. Looked up from germline, CDR1 is SGDLS and CDR2 is YYNGEE. Full variable domain (outside the CDR3, taken from reference TRBV9 and TRBJ1-3): DSGVTQTPKHLITATGQRVTLRCSPRSGDLSVYWYQQSLDQGLQFLIQYYNGEERAKGNILERFSAQQFPDLHSELNLSSLELGDSALYFCASSQDSGNTIYFGEGSWLTVV.

The genes are TRBV28 and TRBJ1-5; no definite D call. The CDR3 totals 15 residues. Trimming stripped 2 bases from V and 0 bases from J, with 8 bases between. The V gene's germline CDR1 is MDHEN and CDR2 SYDVKM. The CDR3 sequence: CASSLKIFSNQPQHF. In nucleotides, the CDR3 is TGTGCCAGCAGTTTAAAAATTTTTAGCAATCAGCCCCAGCATTTT.

The gene calls are TRBV2 and TRBJ2-2, with a tentative D call TRBD1 (6 bases). Germline assignment: CDR1 SNHLY and CDR2 FYNNEI. This CDR3 has 13 residues. V was shortened by 4 bases and J by 6 bases, with 9 bases between the two germline ends. CDR3 loop: CASSVGAAGELFF. The CDR3 region has the DNA TGTGCCAGCAGTGTGGGGGCGGCCGGGGAGCTGTTTTTT.

The CDR3 loop is CASRGDSEEQYF. CDR3 bases: TGTGCCAGCAGGGGTGACAGTGAGGAGCAGTACTTC. This chain links TRBV6-6 with TRBJ2-7, with a tentative D call TRBD1 (5 bases). Germline V gene lookup returns CDR1 MNHNY and CDR2 SVGAGI (reference sequence). The CDR3 is 12 amino acids. Trimming cost V 6 bases and J 7 bases, with 13 bases left between them.

This chain joins TRBV15 and TRBJ1-5; D might be TRBD1 (5 bases). V lost 1 base to trimming and J lost 7 bases, with 17 bases between them. Germline V gene data show CDR1 as LNHNV and CDR2 as YYDKDF (reference sequence). The length of the CDR3 is 16 residues. CDR3 region: CATSRGSGGVGQPQHF. DNA for the CDR3: TGTGCCACCAGCAGAGGTTCGGGAGGGGTGGGCCAGCCCCAGCATTTT.

The V call is TRBV9, the J call TRBJ2-1, with 8 nucleotides matching TRBD2. This CDR3 is 16 amino acids long. CDR1 is SGDLS, CDR2 YYNGEE, per germline. V shed 4 bases and J 6 bases; nucleotides not matched to a gene: 12. CDR3 sequence (DNA): TGTGCCAGCAGCAAAGGGGAGCGGGGGTATCGCAATGAGCAGTTCTTC. Residues: CASSKGERGYRNEQFF.

This chain uses TRBV27 with TRBJ1-1; 7 positions agree with TRBD1. V shed 5 bases, J shed 10 bases, and the junction held 10 bases outside the gene matches. CDR1 MNHEY and CDR2 SMNVEV come from the germline V gene (reference sequence). This CDR3 region has 13 residues. The CDR3 DNA is TGTGCCAGCAGTCCCCGACAGGGCCGGGGAGCTTTCTTT. It encodes CASSPRQGRGAFF.

The rearrangement links TRBV18 to TRBJ1-1; D is ambiguous. CDR3 size: 13 residues. Trimming left V 5 bases short and J 11 bases short, with 18 bases between. The germline gives CDR1 KGHSH, CDR2 LQKENI. CDR3 in amino acids: CASSGDSGSGAFF. DNA for the CDR3: TGTGCCAGCTCAGGGGATTCGGGATCTGGGGCTTTCTTT.

This chain connects TRBV18 to TRBJ2-7; D remains unclear. Deletions cut 6 bases from V and 2 bases from J, with 17 bases between. This CDR3 has 15 residues. Germline V CDR1 and CDR2: KGHSH, LQKENI. This CDR3 is CASSTSPHPTYEQYF. The CDR3 bases are TGTGCCAGCTCTACCTCGCCGCATCCGACCTACGAGCAGTACTTC.

The V and J genes are TRBV28 and TRBJ2-5, with D tentatively TRBD1 (7 bases). The germline CDR1 and CDR2 sequences are MDHEN and SYDVKM. Between the trimmed V and J ends, which lost 8 bases and 4 bases, there was a span of 11 bases. CDR3 length: 12 amino acids. The DNA for the CDR3 is TGTGCCAGCCGACAGGGAGGAGAGACCCAGTACTTC. Its translation is CASRQGGETQYF.

The CDR3 nucleotides read TGTGCCAGCAGTGCCCCAGGACAGGGCTACGAGCAGTACTTC. It specifies CASSAPGQGYEQYF. The chain combines TRBV28 with TRBJ2-7; 8 positions match TRBD1. V dropped 5 bases and J dropped 3; count of bases not matched to a gene: 6. The germline CDR1 and CDR2 sequences are MDHEN and SYDVKM. The CDR3 runs 14 residues.

The genes are TRBV7-2 and TRBJ2-1; 7 bases match TRBD2. Per the germline V gene, CDR1 is SGHTA and CDR2 is FQGNSA. After removal of 2 bases from V and 15 bases from J, the junction contained 7 bases not matched to a gene. This CDR3 has 12 amino acids. The CDR3 loop reads CASSLWASGRFF. The CDR3 DNA reads as TGTGCCAGCAGCTTATGGGCTAGCGGTCGGTTCTTC.

In its sample, this clone was seen once. The chain couples TRBV5-1 to TRBJ2-7; TRBD2 agrees at 10 bases. This CDR3 is 17 amino acids long. The V and J ends lost 0 bases and 1 base, in that order; junction bases with no gene match: 7. In germline, CDR1 is SGHRS, CDR2 YFSETQ. The CDR3 spells CASSLDSGTSVSYEQYF. CDR3 DNA: TGCGCCAGCAGCTTGGACTCCGGGACTAGCGTTTCCTACGAGCAGTACTTC.

The rearrangement joins TRBV5-1 to TRBJ1-1; 7 bases are a match to TRBD1. This CDR3 contains 15 residues. Trimming at V came to 3 bases and at J to 5 bases, leaving 10 bases not matched to a gene. Germline V gives CDR1 SGHRS, CDR2 YFSETQ. DNA for the CDR3: TGCGCCAGCAGCTCGAGACAGGGAGGAGAGACTGAAGCTTTCTTT. It specifies CASSSRQGGETEAFF.

The CDR3 coding sequence is TGTGCCAGCAGTGGCCGAGGGGGCACCGGGGAGCTGTTTTTT. Protein sequence: CASSGRGGTGELFF. The chain is built from TRBV6-5 and TRBJ2-2, with a tentative D call TRBD1 (6 bases). CDR3 length: 14 amino acids. V was cut by 5 bases and J by 4 bases, with 11 bases left in between. Germline values: CDR1 MNHEY, CDR2 SVGAGI.

The CDR3 loop is CASSSPQGRQETQYF. The CDR3 DNA is TGTGCCAGCAGTTCCCCACAGGGGAGACAAGAGACCCAGTACTTC. The genes are TRBV28 and TRBJ2-5; the match to TRBD1 covers 7 bases. CDR1 is MDHEN, CDR2 SYDVKM, per germline. This CDR3 has 15 residues. V lost 4 bases and J lost 2; bases outside the gene matches: 7.